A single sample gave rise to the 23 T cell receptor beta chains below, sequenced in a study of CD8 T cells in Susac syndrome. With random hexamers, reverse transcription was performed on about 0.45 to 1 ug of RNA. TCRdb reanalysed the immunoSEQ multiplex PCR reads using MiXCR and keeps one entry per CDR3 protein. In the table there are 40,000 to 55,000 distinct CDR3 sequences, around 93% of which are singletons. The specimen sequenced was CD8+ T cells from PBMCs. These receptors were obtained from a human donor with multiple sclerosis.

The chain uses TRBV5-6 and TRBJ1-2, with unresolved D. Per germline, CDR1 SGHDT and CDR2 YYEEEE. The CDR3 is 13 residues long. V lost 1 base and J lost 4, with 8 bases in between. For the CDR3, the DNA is TGTGCCAGCAGCTTGCCCAGGTTCTATGGCTACACCTTC. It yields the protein CASSLPRFYGYTF.

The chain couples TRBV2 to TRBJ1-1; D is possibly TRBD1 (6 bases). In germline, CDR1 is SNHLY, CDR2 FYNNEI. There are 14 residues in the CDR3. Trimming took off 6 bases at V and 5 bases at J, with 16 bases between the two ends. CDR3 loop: CASSHRAVGTEAFF. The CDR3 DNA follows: TGTGCCAGCAGCCACAGGGCGGTAGGTACTGAAGCTTTCTTT.

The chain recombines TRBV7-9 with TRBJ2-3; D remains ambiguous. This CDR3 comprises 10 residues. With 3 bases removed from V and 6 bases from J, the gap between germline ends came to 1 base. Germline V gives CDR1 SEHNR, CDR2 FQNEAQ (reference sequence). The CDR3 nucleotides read TGTGCCAGCAGCTTGGATACGCAGTATTTT. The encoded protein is CASSLDTQYF.

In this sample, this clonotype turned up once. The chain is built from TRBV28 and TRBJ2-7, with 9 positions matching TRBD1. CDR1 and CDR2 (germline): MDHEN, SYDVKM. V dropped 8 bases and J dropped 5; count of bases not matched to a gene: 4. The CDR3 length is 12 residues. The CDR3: CASGDRVHEQYF. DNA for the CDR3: TGTGCCAGCGGGGACAGGGTCCACGAGCAGTACTTC.

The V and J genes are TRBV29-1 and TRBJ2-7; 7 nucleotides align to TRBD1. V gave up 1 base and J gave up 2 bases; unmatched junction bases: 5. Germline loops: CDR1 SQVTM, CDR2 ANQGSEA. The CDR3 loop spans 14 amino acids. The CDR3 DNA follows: TGCAGCGTTGAAGCCTCCGGGACAGCCTACGAGCAGTACTTC. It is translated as CSVEASGTAYEQYF.

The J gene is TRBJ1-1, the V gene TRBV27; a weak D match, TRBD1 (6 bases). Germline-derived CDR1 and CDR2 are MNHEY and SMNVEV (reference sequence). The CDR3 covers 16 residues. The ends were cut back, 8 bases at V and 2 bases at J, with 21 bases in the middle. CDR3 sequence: CASGASPRGPNTEAFF. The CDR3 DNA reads TGTGCCAGCGGAGCCTCCCCTCGGGGGCCTAACACTGAAGCTTTCTTT.

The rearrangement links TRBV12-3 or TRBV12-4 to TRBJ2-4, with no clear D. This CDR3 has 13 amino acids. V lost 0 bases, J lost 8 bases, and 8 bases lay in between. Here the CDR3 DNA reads TGTGCCAGCAGTTTAGCCGGGCAGGACATTCAGTACTTC. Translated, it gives CASSLAGQDIQYF.

The CDR3 protein is CASSQRGFGTEAFF. In DNA, the CDR3 is TGCGCCAGCAGCCAACGGGGTTTCGGCACTGAAGCTTTCTTT. The V and J genes are TRBV4-1 and TRBJ1-1, with D unclear. The CDR3 totals 14 residues. The germline gives CDR1 MGHRA, CDR2 YSYEKL. V lost 2 bases to trimming and J lost 4 bases, with 11 bases between them.

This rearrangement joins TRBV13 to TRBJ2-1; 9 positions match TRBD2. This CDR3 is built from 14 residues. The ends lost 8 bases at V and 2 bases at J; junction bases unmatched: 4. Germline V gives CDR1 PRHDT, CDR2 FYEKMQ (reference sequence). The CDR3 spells CASGSGGAYNEQFF. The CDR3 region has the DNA TGTGCCAGCGGTAGCGGGGGTGCCTACAATGAGCAGTTCTTC.

The CDR3 here is CASSPHSRSPLHF. CDR3 DNA: TGTGCCAGCAGTCCGCATTCTCGTTCACCCCTCCACTTT. V and J are TRBV27 and TRBJ1-6; D remains unclear. This CDR3 comprises 13 residues. Germline V gives CDR1 MNHEY, CDR2 SMNVEV (reference sequence). The V gene lost 5 bases and the J gene lost 9 bases, with 11 bases spanning the gap.

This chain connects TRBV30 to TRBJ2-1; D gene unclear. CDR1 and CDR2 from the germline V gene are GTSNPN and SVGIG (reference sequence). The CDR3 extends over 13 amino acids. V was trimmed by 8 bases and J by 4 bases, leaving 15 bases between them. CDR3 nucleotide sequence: TGTGCCGTACGGCGCGTTGGTTACAATGAGCAGTTCTTC. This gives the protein CAVRRVGYNEQFF.

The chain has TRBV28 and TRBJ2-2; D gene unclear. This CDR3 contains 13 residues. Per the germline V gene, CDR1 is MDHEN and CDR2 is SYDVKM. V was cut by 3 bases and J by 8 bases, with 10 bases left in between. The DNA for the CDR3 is TGTGCCAGCAGTTTCCCAGCCCCAGGGGAGCTGTTTTTT. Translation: CASSFPAPGELFF.

The CDR3 protein is CASSHERGMAYNEQFF. As DNA, the CDR3 is TGTGCCAGCAGCCACGAGAGGGGGATGGCCTACAATGAGCAGTTCTTC. The chain is built from TRBV9 and TRBJ2-1, with a tentative D call TRBD1 (6 bases). The germline CDR1 and CDR2 sequences are SGDLS and YYNGEE. The V end lost 4 bases, the J end lost 2 bases, and 16 bases lay between the germline ends. The CDR3 is 16 amino acids.

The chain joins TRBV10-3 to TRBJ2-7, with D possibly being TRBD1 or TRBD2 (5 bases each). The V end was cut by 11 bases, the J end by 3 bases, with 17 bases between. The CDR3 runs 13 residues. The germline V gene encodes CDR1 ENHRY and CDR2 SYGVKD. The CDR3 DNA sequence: TGTGCCGTCCGTCCGGGGCAGGGCTACGAGCAGTACTTC. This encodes CAVRPGQGYEQYF.

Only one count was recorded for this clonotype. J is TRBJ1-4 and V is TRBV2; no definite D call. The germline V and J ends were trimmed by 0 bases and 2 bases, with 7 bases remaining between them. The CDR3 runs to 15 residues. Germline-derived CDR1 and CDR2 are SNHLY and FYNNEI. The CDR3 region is CASSEAGYTNEKLFF. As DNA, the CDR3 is TGTGCCAGCAGTGAAGCGGGGTATACTAATGAAAAACTGTTTTTT.

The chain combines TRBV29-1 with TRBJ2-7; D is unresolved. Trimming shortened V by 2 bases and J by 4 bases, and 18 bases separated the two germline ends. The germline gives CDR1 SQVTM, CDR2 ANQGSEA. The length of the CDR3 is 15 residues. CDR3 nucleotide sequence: TGCAGCGTTGAACTACGCGAGGTTGCACAGTACGAGCAGTACTTC. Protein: CSVELREVAQYEQYF.

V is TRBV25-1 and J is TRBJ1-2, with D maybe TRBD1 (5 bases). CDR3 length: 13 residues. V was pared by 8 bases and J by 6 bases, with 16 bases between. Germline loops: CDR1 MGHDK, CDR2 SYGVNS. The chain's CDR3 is CASGGPGQNGYTF. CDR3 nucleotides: TGTGCCAGCGGAGGGCCGGGGCAGAATGGCTACACCTTC.

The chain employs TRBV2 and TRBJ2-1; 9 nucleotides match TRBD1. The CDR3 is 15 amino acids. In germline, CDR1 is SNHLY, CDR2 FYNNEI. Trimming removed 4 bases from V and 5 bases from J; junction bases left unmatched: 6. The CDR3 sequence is CASSVRTGVNNEQFF. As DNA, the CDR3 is TGTGCCAGCAGTGTTCGGACAGGGGTTAACAATGAGCAGTTCTTC.

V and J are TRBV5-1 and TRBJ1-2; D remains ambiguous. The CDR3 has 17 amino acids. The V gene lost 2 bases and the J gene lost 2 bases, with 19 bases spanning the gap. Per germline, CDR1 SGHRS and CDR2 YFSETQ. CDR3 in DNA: TGCGCCAGCAGCTTTCGTGGCTCCTCCGACACCAACTATGGCTACACCTTC. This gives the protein CASSFRGSSDTNYGYTF. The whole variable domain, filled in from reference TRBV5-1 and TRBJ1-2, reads KAGVTQTPRYLIKTRGQQVTLSCSPISGHRSVSWYQQTPGQGLQFLFEYFSETQRNKGNFPGRFSGRQFSNSRSEMNVSTLELGDSALYLCASSFRGSSDTNYGYTFGSGTRLTVV.

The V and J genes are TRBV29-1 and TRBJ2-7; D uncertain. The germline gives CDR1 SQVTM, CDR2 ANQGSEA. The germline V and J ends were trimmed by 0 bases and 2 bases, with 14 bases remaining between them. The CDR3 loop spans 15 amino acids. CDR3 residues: CSVEERNRFTYEQYF. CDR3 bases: TGCAGCGTTGAAGAGCGGAACCGATTTACCTACGAGCAGTACTTC.

The CDR3 coding sequence is TGTGCCAGCACACAGACCCCTGGACTAGCGGGGGGGGCAGATACGCAGTATTTT. Amino acid sequence: CASTQTPGLAGGADTQYF. This chain connects TRBV28 to TRBJ2-3, with 15 bases aligning to TRBD2. Trimming removed 7 bases from V and 4 bases from J; junction bases left unmatched: 12. The CDR3 consists of 18 residues. Germline V CDR1 and CDR2: MDHEN, SYDVKM.

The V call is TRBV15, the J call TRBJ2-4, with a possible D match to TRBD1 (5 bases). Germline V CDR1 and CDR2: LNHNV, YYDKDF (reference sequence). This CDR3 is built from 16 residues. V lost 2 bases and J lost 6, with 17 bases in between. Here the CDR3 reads CATSRSREGVGNIQYF. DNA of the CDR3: TGTGCCACCAGCAGATCCAGGGAAGGGGTAGGAAACATTCAGTACTTC.

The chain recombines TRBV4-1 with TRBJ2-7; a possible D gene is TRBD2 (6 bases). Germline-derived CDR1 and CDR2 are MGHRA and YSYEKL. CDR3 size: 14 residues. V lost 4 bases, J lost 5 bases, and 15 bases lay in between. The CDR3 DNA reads TGCGCCAGCAGCCCCCGCACGGGGGTACACGAGCAGTACTTC. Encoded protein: CASSPRTGVHEQYF.